A single sample gave rise to the 22 T cell receptor beta chains below, sequenced in a study of cytomegalovirus exposure and HLA in healthy donors. The PCR had 60 Vbeta and 13 Jbeta primers. Produced via immunoSEQ multiplex PCR; TCRdb's table is partial and in-frame only. The sample holds around 100,000 clones, less than 70% seen once. Sequences were obtained from PBMCs. The origin of the receptors is a woman in her twenties or thirties in good health and CMV-seronegative.

This clone occurred a few times. The J gene is TRBJ1-1, the V gene TRBV6-5; weak D call: TRBD1 (6 bases). The germline V gene encodes CDR1 MNHEY and CDR2 SVGAGI. CDR3 length: 12 amino acids. V lost 6 bases and J lost 4, with 9 bases in between. The CDR3 DNA reads TGTGCCAGCAGGTCACAGGGCACTGAAGCTTTCTTT. Amino acid sequence: CASRSQGTEAFF.

This clone showed up just a few times. V gene TRBV7-9 combines with J gene TRBJ2-3; a possible D gene is TRBD1 (6 bases). Germline CDR1 SEHNR, CDR2 FQNEAQ (reference sequence). The CDR3 has 16 residues. V dropped 4 bases and J dropped 2 bases, with 16 bases sitting between them. The chain's CDR3 is CASSSAGDSATDTQYF. The CDR3 DNA reads TGTGCCAGCAGCTCAGCAGGGGATTCGGCCACAGATACGCAGTATTTT. Supplemented by reference TRBV7-9 and TRBJ2-3, the full variable domain reads DTGVSQNPRHKITKRGQNVTFRCDPISEHNRLYWYRQTLGQGPEFLTYFQNEAQLEKSRLLSDRFSAERPKGSFSTLEIQRTEQGDSAMYLCASSSAGDSATDTQYFGPGTRLTVL.

The chain carries TRBV9 and TRBJ2-1, with 12 bases that match TRBD2. Germline-derived CDR1 and CDR2 are SGDLS and YYNGEE. V lost 3 bases, J lost 3 bases, and 1 base stayed unmatched. This CDR3 has 15 amino acids. The CDR3 reads CASSATSGSYNEQFF. DNA of the CDR3: TGTGCCAGCAGCGCGACTAGCGGGAGCTACAATGAGCAGTTCTTC. The full variable domain, in which reference TRBV9 and TRBJ2-1 provide the parts outside the CDR3, is DSGVTQTPKHLITATGQRVTLRCSPRSGDLSVYWYQQSLDQGLQFLIQYYNGEERAKGNILERFSAQQFPDLHSELNLSSLELGDSALYFCASSATSGSYNEQFFGPGTRLTVL.

V and J are TRBV10-3 and TRBJ2-1; tentatively, D is TRBD2 (6 bases). V was clipped by 11 bases and J by 5 bases, with 13 bases between them. This CDR3 is built from 12 residues. Germline assignment: CDR1 ENHRY and CDR2 SYGVKD. Here the CDR3 reads CAVTGEDNEQFF. In nucleotides, the CDR3 is TGTGCCGTCACGGGGGAGGACAATGAGCAGTTCTTC.

This clone was seen once. The V and J genes are TRBV7-2 and TRBJ1-2, with TRBD1 matching 10 bases. Germline-derived CDR1 and CDR2 are SGHTA and FQGNSA. The CDR3 is 15 residues long. The V and J ends lost 4 bases and 6 bases, in that order; junction bases with no gene match: 8. The CDR3 reads CASSSRTGGRNGYTF. The CDR3 DNA sequence: TGTGCCAGCAGCTCCCGGACAGGGGGAAGAAATGGCTACACCTTC.

This sequence joins TRBV21-1 and TRBJ2-7; no DNA check was done on the table's D call, TRBD1. TRBV21-1 is classified as a pseudogene. CDR3 length equals 16 residues. CDR3 DNA: TGTGCCAGCAGCAAAGGAAGAACAGGGCGGTCCTACGAGCAGTACTTC. It codes for CASSKGRTGRSYEQYF.

The J gene is TRBJ2-7, the V gene TRBV2; perhaps TRBD2 as D (5 bases). This CDR3 has 13 residues. CDR1 and CDR2 (germline): SNHLY, FYNNEI. Deletions cut 6 bases from V and 2 bases from J, with 11 bases between. CDR3 DNA sequence: TGTGCCAGCAGGGTTAGGGAGCCCTACGAGCAGTACTTC. Its translation is CASRVREPYEQYF.

V gene TRBV6-6 combines with J gene TRBJ2-5; TRBD2 aligns across 13 bases. V was pared by 8 bases and J by 3 bases, with 6 bases of the junction left unmatched. The CDR3 spans 15 residues. Per germline, CDR1 MNHNY and CDR2 SVGAGI (reference sequence). The CDR3 here is CASRLAGGEEETQYF. Written as DNA, the CDR3 is TGTGCCAGCCGACTAGCGGGAGGTGAGGAAGAGACCCAGTACTTC.

The chain joins TRBV6-1 to TRBJ2-1; 7 bases line up with TRBD2. The CDR3 totals 15 residues. The V gene end was trimmed by 6 bases and the J gene end by 4 bases; junction bases not matched to a gene: 9. Germline lookup yields CDR1 MNHNS and CDR2 SASEGT. This chain's CDR3 is CASRLSGTLYNEQFF. CDR3 DNA sequence: TGTGCCAGCAGATTAAGCGGGACCTTATACAATGAGCAGTTCTTC.

This clone has only one observation. The genes are TRBV5-4 and TRBJ2-5; D remains ambiguous. The CDR3 is made up of 10 amino acids. V was clipped by 7 bases and J by 7 bases, with 8 bases between them. Germline loops: CDR1 SGHNT, CDR2 YYREEE (reference sequence). The CDR3 region is CASGSRTQYF. The CDR3 DNA reads TGTGCCAGCGGCTCCAGGACCCAGTACTTC. Drawing the rest from reference TRBV5-4 and TRBJ2-5, the complete variable domain is ETGVTQSPTHLIKTRGQQVTLRCSSQSGHNTVSWYQQALGQGPQFIFQYYREEENGRGNFPPRFSGLQFPNYSSELNVNALELDDSALYLCASGSRTQYFGPGTRLLVL.

The rearrangement uses TRBV9 and TRBJ2-5; 9 bases are a match to TRBD1. The J call is in doubt because the DNA end fits TRBJ2-7 better. Germline values: CDR1 SGDLS, CDR2 YYNGEE. This CDR3 comprises 14 residues. For the CDR3, the DNA is TGTGCCAGCAGCGTAGGACAGGGGGAGTACGAGCAGTACTTC. Amino acid sequence: CASSVGQGEYEQYF.

This clone has a handful of counts. V is TRBV15 and J is TRBJ2-7; D remains unclear. With 0 bases removed from V and 6 bases from J, the gap between germline ends came to 9 bases. Germline V gene sequence: CDR1 LNHNV, CDR2 YYDKDF (reference sequence). This CDR3 is built from 13 residues. The CDR3 loop is CATSREGESEQYF. CDR3 sequence (DNA): TGTGCCACCAGCAGAGAAGGAGAGTCCGAGCAGTACTTC.

This clone was seen once. The V call is TRBV29-1, the J call TRBJ2-5, with TRBD2 identical over 14 bases. The germline V gene has CDR1 SQVTM and CDR2 ANQGSEA. This CDR3 has 16 amino acids. Trimming at V came to 8 bases and at J to 5 bases, leaving 13 bases not matched to a gene. CDR3 DNA sequence: TGCAGCTCTTACGGGACTAGCGGGAGCCGTAGGGAGACCCAGTACTTC. Translation: CSSYGTSGSRRETQYF.

This clone showed up just a few times. The chain joins TRBV27 to TRBJ1-2; possible D gene TRBD1, 6 bases. CDR3 size: 15 residues. The germline V gene has CDR1 MNHEY and CDR2 SMNVEV (reference sequence). V was cut by 0 bases and J by 1 base, with 9 bases left in between. CDR3 in DNA: TGTGCCAGCAGTTTATCGACAGGATTTAACTATGGCTACACCTTC. Encoded protein: CASSLSTGFNYGYTF.

This rearrangement joins TRBV28 to TRBJ2-7, with 7 bases matching TRBD2. V gave up 7 bases and J gave up 6 bases; unmatched junction bases: 6. From germline, CDR1 is MDHEN and CDR2 SYDVKM. The CDR3 totals 12 residues. The CDR3 DNA is TGTGCCAGCACGGGCGGGAGCGGCGAGCAGTACTTC. This gives the protein CASTGGSGEQYF.

J is TRBJ1-6 and V is TRBV19; no definite D call. CDR1 and CDR2 (germline): LNHDA, SQIVND (reference sequence). CDR3 length equals 17 residues. Deletions cut 2 bases from V and 5 bases from J, with 16 bases between. The CDR3 DNA reads as TGTGCCAGTAGTATACGCGGGTGGCAGTCCCATAATTCACCCCTCCACTTT. Translated: CASSIRGWQSHNSPLHF.

This chain links TRBV6-5 with TRBJ1-1; 8 nucleotides line up with TRBD1. This CDR3 has 13 amino acids. V lost 7 bases, J lost 3 bases, and 4 bases stayed unmatched. The germline V gene has CDR1 MNHEY and CDR2 SVGAGI. The DNA for the CDR3 is TGTGCCAGCACCATGGACAGGGACACTGAAGCTTTCTTT. This gives the protein CASTMDRDTEAFF.

The rearrangement joins TRBV4-1 to TRBJ2-3; the match to TRBD2 covers 7 bases. CDR3 length: 17 amino acids. V gave up 4 bases and J gave up 2 bases; unmatched junction bases: 12. Germline lookup yields CDR1 MGHRA and CDR2 YSYEKL. CDR3 in DNA: TGCGCCAGCAGCCGACGAGTGTCTAGCGGTAACACAGATACGCAGTATTTT. This sequence encodes CASSRRVSSGNTDTQYF.

The chain combines TRBV4-1 with TRBJ2-7; 10 bases agree with TRBD1. Germline V lookup: CDR1 MGHRA, CDR2 YSYEKL. The CDR3 spans 14 residues. J was trimmed by 4 bases and V by 4 bases; bases with no gene match: 4. CDR3 residues: CASSRGTGEYEQYF. In DNA form, the CDR3 reads TGCGCCAGCAGCCGAGGGACAGGGGAGTACGAGCAGTACTTC.

The chain is built from TRBV2 and TRBJ2-1; 11 positions match TRBD2. Germline CDR1 reads SNHLY; CDR2 reads FYNNEI. The CDR3 sequence is 15 residues long. The ends lost 7 bases at V and 9 bases at J; junction bases unmatched: 11. CDR3 sequence (DNA): TGTGCCAGCACTCTCCTTGGGACTAGCGGAACTGAGCAGTTCTTC. Its translation is CASTLLGTSGTEQFF. Using reference TRBV2 and TRBJ2-1 for the parts outside the CDR3, the full variable domain is EPEVTQTPSHQVTQMGQEVILRCVPISNHLYFYWYRQILGQKVEFLVSFYNNEISEKSEIFDDQFSVERPDGSNFTLKIRSTKLEDSAMYFCASTLLGTSGTEQFFGPGTRLTVL.

The V call is TRBV5-6, the J call TRBJ2-7; 8 bases are a match to TRBD1. Near its end, the DNA agrees better with TRBJ2-5, so the J call may be wrong. The CDR3 is 13 amino acids. Germline assignment: CDR1 SGHDT and CDR2 YYEEEE. The chain's CDR3 is CASSLTGGETQYF. For the CDR3, the DNA is TGTGCCAGCAGCTTAACAGGGGGAGAGACCCAGTACTTC.

This rearrangement joins TRBV28 to TRBJ2-3; the match to TRBD2 covers 7 bases. Germline values: CDR1 MDHEN, CDR2 SYDVKM. This CDR3 is built from 16 residues. Germline trimming cut 6 bases from V and 0 bases from J; bases unmatched to any gene: 9. In nucleotides, the CDR3 is TGTGCCAGCAGACACTATAGCGGGTCTAGCACAGATACGCAGTATTTT. This translates into CASRHYSGSSTDTQYF. Complete variable domain (other parts from reference TRBV28 and TRBJ2-3): DVKVTQSSRYLVKRTGEKVFLECVQDMDHENMFWYRQDPGLGLRLIYFSYDVKMKEKGDIPEGYSVSREKKERFSLILESASTNQTSMYLCASRHYSGSSTDTQYFGPGTRLTVL.